One and the same sample provided the 11 T cell receptor beta chains below, sequenced in a study of T cell changes during pregnancy in multiple sclerosis. Assay: immunoSEQ multiplex PCR; the TCRdb copy retains only in-frame clones and omits some. This sample yields nearly 110,000 clones, of which 75% to 95% are seen a single time; about 1.5% belongs to the top ten. The sequences come from peripheral blood, collected before pregnancy. The source is a female donor with multiple sclerosis, enrolled in a pregnancy study.

The V call is TRBV18, the J call TRBJ1-2, with 7 nucleotides matching TRBD1. Unmatched junction bases numbered 7, after V lost 8 bases and J lost 4 bases. The CDR3 runs to 13 residues. Germline V gives CDR1 KGHSH, CDR2 LQKENI. The CDR3 nucleotides are TGTGCCAGCCGACAGGGAAGTAGCTATGGCTACACCTTC. Translated, it gives CASRQGSSYGYTF.

The chain combines TRBV5-1 with TRBJ1-6, with TRBD1 identical over 9 bases. The CDR3 is 15 residues long. From germline, CDR1 is SGHRS and CDR2 YFSETQ. V lost 2 bases to trimming and J lost 7 bases; unmatched junction nucleotides: 4. CDR3 sequence (DNA): TGCGCCAGCAGCTTCTGGGACAGGGACAATTCACCCCTCCACTTT. This translates into CASSFWDRDNSPLHF.

CDR3 bases: TGTGCCAGCAGCTTGAAGCTAGCCAAAAACATTCAGTACTTC. Amino acids: CASSLKLAKNIQYF. The chain has TRBV5-6 and TRBJ2-4; D unresolved. Per germline, CDR1 SGHDT and CDR2 YYEEEE. The CDR3 runs 14 residues. Trimming stripped 1 base from V and 0 bases from J, with 5 bases between.

The rearrangement links TRBV30 to TRBJ1-5; tentative D call: TRBD1 (6 bases). The CDR3 spans 13 residues. Germline assignment: CDR1 GTSNPN and CDR2 SVGIG (reference sequence). Trimming took off 3 bases at V and 7 bases at J, with 13 bases between the two ends. The CDR3 nucleotides are TGTGCCTGGAGCCACAGGGTGCAGCAGCCCCAGCATTTT. This translates into CAWSHRVQQPQHF.

The chain joins TRBV7-2 to TRBJ2-5, with TRBD2 matching 10 bases. From germline, CDR1 is SGHTA and CDR2 FQGNSA. V lost 3 bases to trimming and J lost 5 bases; unmatched junction nucleotides: 3. This CDR3 has 14 residues. CDR3 protein: CASSLERGGETQYF. CDR3 nucleotide sequence: TGTGCCAGCAGCTTGGAGCGGGGGGGCGAGACCCAGTACTTC.

The rearrangement joins TRBV19 to TRBJ2-7; TRBD2 aligns across 10 bases. Germline CDR1 and CDR2: LNHDA and SQIVND (reference sequence). The junction had 17 bases not matched to a gene; V was cut back by 6 bases and J by 6 bases. The CDR3 is 17 residues long. CDR3 in DNA: TGTGCCAGTAGCGGGCGACCCGCGCCTAGCGGGAGAGGCGAGCAGTACTTC. Its protein product is CASSGRPAPSGRGEQYF. Together with reference TRBV19 and TRBJ2-7, the CDR3 gives the full variable domain: DGGITQSPKYLFRKEGQNVTLSCEQNLNHDAMYWYRQDPGQGLRLIYYSQIVNDFQKGDIAEGYSVSREKKESFPLTVTSAQKNPTAFYLCASSGRPAPSGRGEQYFGPGTRLTVT.

The V gene is TRBV28, the J gene TRBJ2-5; 8 positions agree with TRBD1. CDR1 is MDHEN and CDR2 is SYDVKM in the germline V gene. CDR3 length equals 14 residues. Trimming cost V 7 bases and J 4 bases; bases outside gene matches: 8. The CDR3 spells CASKWQGAGETQYF. The CDR3 bases are TGTGCCAGCAAATGGCAGGGGGCGGGAGAGACCCAGTACTTC.

This chain links TRBV14 with TRBJ2-2; the D gene is possibly TRBD1 (6 bases). CDR1 SGHDN and CDR2 FVKESK come from the germline V gene. Trimming pared 1 base from V and 10 bases from J, leaving 19 bases between. The CDR3 is made up of 16 amino acids. CDR3 DNA: TGTGCCAGCAGCCAAGTCTCCTTTTACAGGGTCGAGGAGCTGTTTTTT. Translated, it gives CASSQVSFYRVEELFF.

In this sample, this clone turned up a few times. The genes are TRBV6-5 and TRBJ2-7; 9 bases line up with TRBD2. V gave up 6 bases and J gave up 6 bases; unmatched junction bases: 9. The CDR3 has 14 residues. Germline CDR1 reads MNHEY; CDR2 reads SVGAGI. The CDR3 is CASRTSGRNGEQYF. CDR3 DNA sequence: TGTGCCAGCAGAACAAGCGGGAGGAATGGCGAGCAGTACTTC.

CDR3 residues: CASSLGLAGGSHNEQFF. The CDR3 DNA follows: TGCGCCAGCAGCTTGGGGCTAGCGGGGGGGTCCCACAATGAGCAGTTCTTC. The chain uses TRBV5-1 and TRBJ2-1; 12 bases are a match to TRBD2. This CDR3 is built from 17 residues. Germline V gene lookup returns CDR1 SGHRS and CDR2 YFSETQ. V shed 0 bases, J shed 5 bases, and the junction held 6 bases outside the gene matches.

V is TRBV28 and J is TRBJ1-5, with D hard to call. This CDR3 is 10 amino acids long. V lost 7 bases, J lost 11 bases, and 9 bases lay in between. Per the germline V gene, CDR1 is MDHEN and CDR2 is SYDVKM. The CDR3 sequence: CASMADTQHF. Written as DNA, the CDR3 is TGTGCCAGCATGGCTGATACCCAGCATTTT.